What follows are 18 T cell receptor beta chains derived from one specimen sequenced in a study of blood T cell repertoires in COVID-19. This table comes from immunoSEQ multiplex PCR, and its TCRdb copy is limited to in-frame clones, with some not included. Counted here are about 180,000 clones, around 83% occurring once; the ten biggest clones make up roughly 15%. The sequenced material came from PBMCs or T cells enriched from blood (not recorded which). These receptors were taken from a man aged 50-59 years who had recovered from COVID-19.

V is TRBV19 and J is TRBJ1-1; D unresolved. The CDR3 sequence is 13 residues long. V lost 0 bases, J lost 0 bases, and 2 bases lay in between. The germline gives CDR1 LNHDA, CDR2 SQIVND (reference sequence). The CDR3 here is CASSIDVNTEAFF. The CDR3 DNA follows: TGTGCCAGTAGTATAGACGTGAACACTGAAGCTTTCTTT.

The chain is built from TRBV12-3 or TRBV12-4 and TRBJ1-2, with a tentative D call TRBD1 (6 bases). Between the trimmed V and J ends, which lost 3 bases and 4 bases, there was a span of 9 bases. The CDR3 totals 13 residues. The CDR3 loop reads CASSFGQIYGYTF. The DNA of the CDR3 is TGTGCCAGCAGTTTCGGACAGATCTATGGCTACACCTTC.

The V call is TRBV5-1, the J call TRBJ1-4; D is uncertain. The CDR3 has 15 amino acids. Looked up from germline, CDR1 is SGHRS and CDR2 is YFSETQ. Trimming took 1 base from V and 8 from J, leaving 15 bases between them. The CDR3 nucleotides are TGCGCCAGCAGCTTGAGTCCCTCGGAGAAAGAAAAACTGTTTTTT. As protein: CASSLSPSEKEKLFF.

V gene TRBV18 combines with J gene TRBJ1-2; perhaps TRBD1 as D (5 bases). Germline-derived CDR1 and CDR2 are KGHSH and LQKENI. V lost 4 bases and J 8 bases, leaving 20 bases between the germline ends. The CDR3 is 15 residues long. The DNA for the CDR3 is TGTGCCAGCTCACTCGCCGCCGAGCCCTCAGGGGGCTACACCTTC. Amino acids: CASSLAAEPSGGYTF.

This clone has a single count. The rearrangement joins TRBV3-1 (or the pseudogene TRBV3-2) to TRBJ2-7; 8 bases line up with TRBD2. Germline CDR1 and CDR2: LGHDT and YNNKEL (reference sequence). J gave up 4 bases and V 4 bases, and 6 bases lay outside the gene matches. The CDR3 is 14 residues long. CDR3 residues: CASSLGTSSYEQYF. CDR3 DNA sequence: TGTGCCAGCAGCCTTGGGACTAGTAGTTACGAGCAGTACTTC.

As DNA, the CDR3 is TGCAGCGTTGAAAAGGTGGGGAGTTCCTACAATGAGCAGTTCTTC. Protein: CSVEKVGSSYNEQFF. The V gene is TRBV29-1, the J gene TRBJ2-1, with a possible D match to TRBD2 (5 bases). Deletions cut 2 bases from V and 1 base from J, with 12 bases between. The CDR3 extends over 15 amino acids. Germline CDR1 and CDR2: SQVTM and ANQGSEA.

The chain links TRBV7-2 to TRBJ2-5, with a weak D call TRBD2 (5 bases). Germline CDR1 reads SGHTA; CDR2 reads FQGNSA. The CDR3 is made up of 15 amino acids. The V gene lost 2 bases and the J gene lost 4 bases, with 14 bases spanning the gap. The CDR3 here is CASSLWPGVGETQYF. DNA of the CDR3: TGTGCCAGCAGCTTATGGCCCGGGGTGGGAGAGACCCAGTACTTC.

The chain employs TRBV5-5 and TRBJ1-5, with D possibly TRBD1 on 6 matching bases. CDR1 is SGHKS and CDR2 is YYEKEE in the germline V gene (reference sequence). The CDR3 extends over 16 amino acids. V lost 4 bases and J 0 bases, leaving 14 bases between the germline ends. CDR3: CASSLGDTYSNQPQHF. The CDR3 nucleotides are TGTGCCAGCAGCCTGGGGGACACCTATAGCAATCAGCCCCAGCATTTT. Using reference TRBV5-5 and TRBJ1-5 for the parts outside the CDR3, the full variable domain is DAGVTQSPTHLIKTRGQQVTLRCSPISGHKSVSWYQQVLGQGPQFIFQYYEKEERGRGNFPDRFSARQFPNYSSELNVNALLLGDSALYLCASSLGDTYSNQPQHFGDGTRLSIL.

The chain uses TRBV30 and TRBJ2-3, with TRBD1 as a possible D gene (7 bases). The V end lost 0 bases, the J end lost 0 bases, and 10 bases lay between the germline ends. Germline lookup yields CDR1 GTSNPN and CDR2 SVGIG (reference sequence). CDR3 size: 15 residues. The CDR3 sequence: CAWSVQGTSTDTQYF. The CDR3 nucleotides are TGTGCCTGGAGTGTACAGGGGACTAGCACAGATACGCAGTATTTT.

The chain uses TRBV4-2 and TRBJ2-5; TRBD2 agrees at 8 bases. Looked up from germline, CDR1 is LGHNA and CDR2 is YNFKEQ. The CDR3 contains 15 residues. J lost 5 bases, V lost 4 bases, and 9 bases had no gene match. CDR3 amino acids: CASSPSQGGGETQYF. The CDR3, as DNA: TGTGCCAGCAGCCCCTCACAGGGCGGGGGGGAGACCCAGTACTTC.

This rearrangement joins TRBV29-1 to TRBJ1-3; no definite D call. Germline-derived CDR1 and CDR2 are SQVTM and ANQGSEA. The ends were cut back, 5 bases at V and 0 bases at J, with 14 bases in the middle. CDR3 size: 15 residues. The CDR3 region has the DNA TGCAGCGTTATCCGGGAGGTGAGCTCTGGAAACACCATATATTTT. It encodes CSVIREVSSGNTIYF.

The chain links TRBV25-1 to TRBJ2-6; D is possibly TRBD2 (5 bases). Germline loops: CDR1 MGHDK, CDR2 SYGVNS. There are 16 residues in the CDR3. V lost 2 bases and J 0 bases, leaving 8 bases between the germline ends. CDR3 in DNA: TGTGCCAGCAGTGAAGGAGGCAGCTCTGGGGCCAACGTCCTGACTTTC. Its translation: CASSEGGSSGANVLTF.

This chain joins TRBV11-2 and TRBJ2-5; 8 nucleotides line up with TRBD1. After removal of 6 bases from V and 2 bases from J, the junction contained 5 bases not matched to a gene. Germline assignment: CDR1 SGHAT and CDR2 FQNNGV. CDR3 length: 14 residues. CDR3 protein: CASSPGGPQETQYF. DNA for the CDR3: TGTGCCAGCAGTCCAGGGGGCCCTCAAGAGACCCAGTACTTC.

This chain links TRBV27 with TRBJ2-7; possibly TRBD1 for D (5 bases). CDR1 and CDR2 from the germline V gene are MNHEY and SMNVEV (reference sequence). The CDR3 totals 13 residues. V was trimmed by 6 bases and J by 3 bases, leaving 12 bases between them. The CDR3 loop is CASSTRRGYEQYF. CDR3 in DNA: TGTGCCAGCAGCACCCGAAGGGGCTACGAGCAGTACTTC.

V usage is TRBV5-8 and J usage is TRBJ1-1; 7 nucleotides line up with TRBD1. There are 17 residues in the CDR3. The J segment lost 2 bases and the V segment lost 0 bases, leaving 10 bases of the junction unmatched. Germline loops: CDR1 SGHTS, CDR2 YDEGEE. The CDR3 loop is CASSLGTGVSPNTEAFF. The CDR3 nucleotides read TGTGCCAGCAGCTTGGGAACAGGGGTCTCTCCCAACACTGAAGCTTTCTTT.

V and J are TRBV7-9 and TRBJ2-1, with 10 nucleotides matching TRBD1. Trimming took 7 bases from V and 5 from J; bases not matched to a gene: 8. The CDR3 runs 15 residues. Germline CDR1 reads SEHNR; CDR2 reads FQNEAQ (reference sequence). The CDR3 protein is CASTPRQGADNEQFF. CDR3 coding DNA: TGTGCCAGCACCCCTCGACAGGGGGCAGACAATGAGCAGTTCTTC. Full variable domain (outside the CDR3, taken from reference TRBV7-9 and TRBJ2-1): DTGVSQNPRHKITKRGQNVTFRCDPISEHNRLYWYRQTLGQGPEFLTYFQNEAQLEKSRLLSDRFSAERPKGSFSTLEIQRTEQGDSAMYLCASTPRQGADNEQFFGPGTRLTVL.

CDR3 in amino acids: CASSLAREGTEAFF. In DNA form, the CDR3 reads TGCGCCAGCAGCTTGGCCCGGGAGGGCACTGAAGCTTTCTTT. The chain is built from TRBV5-1 and TRBJ1-1, with unresolved D. CDR1 is SGHRS and CDR2 is YFSETQ in the germline V gene. V was trimmed by 0 bases and J by 4 bases, leaving 10 bases between them. This CDR3 spans 14 amino acids.

The chain couples TRBV11-2 to TRBJ1-4, with TRBD1 matching 9 bases. V shed 6 bases, J shed 7 bases, and the junction held 9 bases outside the gene matches. The CDR3 is made up of 15 amino acids. Germline lookup yields CDR1 SGHAT and CDR2 FQNNGV. The CDR3 sequence: CASRGTGRVSEKLFF. The CDR3 nucleotides read TGTGCCAGCAGGGGGACAGGGAGGGTTAGTGAAAAACTGTTTTTT.